This passage covers 5 T cell receptor beta chains from one sample sequenced in a study of a mutant IDH1 vaccine in newly diagnosed glioma. Time point indicated: baseline, week 1 (first vaccination visit). The treatment here: pre-vaccination baseline after standard-of-care therapy. This table comes from immunoSEQ multiplex PCR, and its TCRdb copy is limited to in-frame clones, with some not included. The sample includes around 64,000 clones, around four fifths of them seen just once. Specimen: peripheral blood mononuclear cells (PBMCs), collected from a glioma patient treated with radiotherapy, temozolomide or both. Receptor source: a woman between 18 and 29 years old with glioma. Some clones in this sample may be carry-over from other donors' samples.

This rearrangement joins TRBV7-2 to TRBJ2-7; D not resolved. The CDR3 spans 12 residues. CDR1 is SGHTA and CDR2 is FQGNSA in the germline V gene. V shed 5 bases and J shed 2 bases, with 7 bases lying between them. The CDR3: CASSPPTYEQYF. DNA of the CDR3: TGTGCCAGCAGCCCCCCGACCTACGAGCAGTACTTC. The whole variable domain, remainder taken from reference TRBV7-2 and TRBJ2-7, is GAGVSQSPSNKVTEKGKDVELRCDPISGHTALYWYRQSLGQGLEFLIYFQGNSAPDKSGLPSDRFSAERTGGSVSTLTIQRTQQEDSAVYLCASSPPTYEQYFGPGTRLTVT.

J is TRBJ2-1 and V is TRBV10-1, with D maybe TRBD1 (6 bases). The germline gives CDR1 WNHNN, CDR2 SYGVQD (reference sequence). Trimming cost V 6 bases and J 3 bases, with 9 bases left between them. The CDR3 is made up of 13 amino acids. DNA for the CDR3: TGCGCCAGCAGACAGGGCAACTACAATGAGCAGTTCTTC. It specifies CASRQGNYNEQFF.

This clone was seen once. The gene calls are TRBV6-4 and TRBJ1-2, with D perhaps matching TRBD1 (6 bases). Trimming cost V 2 bases and J 4 bases, with 8 bases left between them. From germline, CDR1 is MRHNA and CDR2 SNTAGT. The CDR3 sequence is 13 residues long. CDR3 protein: CASSDLQGYGYTF. CDR3 nucleotides: TGTGCCAGCAGTGACCTACAGGGCTATGGCTACACCTTC.

This rearrangement joins TRBV9 to TRBJ2-1; D gene ambiguous. Trimming removed 0 bases at V and 8 bases at J, with 15 bases between. Germline lookup yields CDR1 SGDLS and CDR2 YYNGEE. The CDR3 contains 15 residues. The CDR3, as DNA: TGTGCCAGCAGCGTAGTTCCGGGCGGTAGGGATGAGCAGTTCTTC. Its protein product is CASSVVPGGRDEQFF.

The chain carries TRBV5-6 and TRBJ2-7; no clear D gene. In germline, CDR1 is SGHDT, CDR2 YYEEEE. The CDR3 is 12 residues long. Deletions cut 1 base from V and 2 bases from J, with 4 bases between. The CDR3 DNA reads TGTGCCAGCAGCTTGAGGGCCTACGAGCAGTACTTC. Encoded protein: CASSLRAYEQYF.